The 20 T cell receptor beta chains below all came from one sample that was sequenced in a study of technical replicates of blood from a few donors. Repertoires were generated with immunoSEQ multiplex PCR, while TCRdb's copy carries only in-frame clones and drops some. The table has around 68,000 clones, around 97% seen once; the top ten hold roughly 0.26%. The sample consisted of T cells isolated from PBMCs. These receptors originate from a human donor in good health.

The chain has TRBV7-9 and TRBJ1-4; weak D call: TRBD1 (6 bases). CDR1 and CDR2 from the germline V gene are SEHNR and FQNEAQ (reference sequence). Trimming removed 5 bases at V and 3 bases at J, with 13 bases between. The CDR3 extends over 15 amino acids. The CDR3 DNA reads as TGTGCCAGCAGCGAAGGAGCAGGGGCTAATGAAAAACTGTTTTTT. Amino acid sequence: CASSEGAGANEKLFF.

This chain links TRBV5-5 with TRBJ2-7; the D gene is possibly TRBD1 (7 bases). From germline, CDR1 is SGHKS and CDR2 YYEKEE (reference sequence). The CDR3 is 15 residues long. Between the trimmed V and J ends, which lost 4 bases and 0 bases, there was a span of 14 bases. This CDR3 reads CASSPRGDSSYEQYF. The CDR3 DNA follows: TGTGCCAGCAGCCCGCGCGGGGACAGCTCCTACGAGCAGTACTTC.

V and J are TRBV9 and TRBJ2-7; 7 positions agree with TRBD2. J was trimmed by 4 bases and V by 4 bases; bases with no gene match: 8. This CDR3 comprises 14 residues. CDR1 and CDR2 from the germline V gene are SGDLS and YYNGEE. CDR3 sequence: CASSPSGTMYEQYF. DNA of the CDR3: TGTGCCAGCAGCCCCTCCGGGACTATGTACGAGCAGTACTTC.

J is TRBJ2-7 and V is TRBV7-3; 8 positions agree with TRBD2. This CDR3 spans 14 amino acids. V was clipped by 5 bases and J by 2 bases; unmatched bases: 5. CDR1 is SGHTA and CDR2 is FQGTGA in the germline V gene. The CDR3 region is CASSPTAGAYEQYF. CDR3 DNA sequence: TGTGCCAGCAGCCCCACAGCGGGAGCCTACGAGCAGTACTTC. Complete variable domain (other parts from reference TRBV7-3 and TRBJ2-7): GAGVSQTPSNKVTEKGKYVELRCDPISGHTALYWYRQSLGQGPEFLIYFQGTGAADDSGLPNDRFFAVRPEGSVSTLKIQRTERGDSAVYLCASSPTAGAYEQYFGPGTRLTVT.

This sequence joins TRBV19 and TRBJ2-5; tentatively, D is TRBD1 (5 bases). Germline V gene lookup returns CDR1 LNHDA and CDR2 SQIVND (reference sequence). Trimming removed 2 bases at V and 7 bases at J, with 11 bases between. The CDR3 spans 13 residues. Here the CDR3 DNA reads TGTGCCAGTAGTATACAGGGAATAGGGACCCAGTACTTC. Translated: CASSIQGIGTQYF.

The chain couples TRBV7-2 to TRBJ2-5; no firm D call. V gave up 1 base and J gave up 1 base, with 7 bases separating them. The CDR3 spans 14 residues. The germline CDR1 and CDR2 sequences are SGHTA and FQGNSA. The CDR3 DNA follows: TGTGCCAGCAGCTTAGTACAGATCCAAGAGACCCAGTACTTC. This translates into CASSLVQIQETQYF.

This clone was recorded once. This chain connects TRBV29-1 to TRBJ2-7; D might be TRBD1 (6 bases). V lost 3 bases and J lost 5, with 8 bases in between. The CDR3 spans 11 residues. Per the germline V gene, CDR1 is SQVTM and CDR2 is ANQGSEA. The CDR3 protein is CSVDRGHEQYF. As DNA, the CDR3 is TGCAGCGTTGACAGGGGACACGAGCAGTACTTC.

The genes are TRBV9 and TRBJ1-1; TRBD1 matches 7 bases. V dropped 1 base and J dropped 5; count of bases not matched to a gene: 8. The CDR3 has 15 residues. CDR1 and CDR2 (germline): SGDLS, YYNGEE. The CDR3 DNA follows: TGTGCCAGCAGCGTAAGTGAGGGGGCCGGGACTGAAGCTTTCTTT. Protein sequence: CASSVSEGAGTEAFF.

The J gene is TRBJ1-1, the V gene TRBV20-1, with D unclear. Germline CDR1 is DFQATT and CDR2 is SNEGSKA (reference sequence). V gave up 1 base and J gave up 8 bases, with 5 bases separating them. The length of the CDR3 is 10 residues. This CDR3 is CSARAAEAFF. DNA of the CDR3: TGCAGTGCTAGAGCCGCGGAAGCTTTCTTT.

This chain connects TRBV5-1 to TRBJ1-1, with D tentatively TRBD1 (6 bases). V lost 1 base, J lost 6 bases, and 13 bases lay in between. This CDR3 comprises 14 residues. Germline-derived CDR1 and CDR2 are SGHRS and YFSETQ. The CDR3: CASSLLDSLSEAFF. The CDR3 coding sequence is TGCGCCAGCAGCTTGTTGGACAGTCTTTCTGAAGCTTTCTTT.

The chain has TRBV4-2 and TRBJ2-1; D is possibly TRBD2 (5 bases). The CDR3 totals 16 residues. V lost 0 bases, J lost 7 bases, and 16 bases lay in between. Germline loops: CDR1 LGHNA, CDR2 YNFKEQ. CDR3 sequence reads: CASSQDVGERLNEQFF. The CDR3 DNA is TGTGCCAGCAGCCAAGATGTCGGGGAGAGGCTAAATGAGCAGTTCTTC.

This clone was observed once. CDR3 DNA: TGTGCCAGCAGCCGGAAGGGGGCGGATGAAAAACTGTTTTTT. Translated: CASSRKGADEKLFF. The V and J genes are TRBV5-4 and TRBJ1-4; 7 bases map to TRBD1. Looked up from germline, CDR1 is SGHNT and CDR2 is YYREEE (reference sequence). Trimming cost V 4 bases and J 6 bases; bases outside gene matches: 6. The CDR3 is 14 residues long. The full variable domain, its missing parts supplied by reference TRBV5-4 and TRBJ1-4, is ETGVTQSPTHLIKTRGQQVTLRCSSQSGHNTVSWYQQALGQGPQFIFQYYREEENGRGNFPPRFSGLQFPNYSSELNVNALELDDSALYLCASSRKGADEKLFFGSGTQLSVL.

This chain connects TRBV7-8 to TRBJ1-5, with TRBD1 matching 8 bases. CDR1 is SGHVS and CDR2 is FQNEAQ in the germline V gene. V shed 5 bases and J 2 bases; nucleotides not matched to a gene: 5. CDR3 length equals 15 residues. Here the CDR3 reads CASSLTGGRNQPQHF. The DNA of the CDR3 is TGTGCCAGCAGCCTTACAGGGGGGCGCAATCAGCCCCAGCATTTT. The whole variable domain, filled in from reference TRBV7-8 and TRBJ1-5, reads GAGVSQSPRYKVAKRGQDVALRCDPISGHVSLFWYQQALGQGPEFLTYFQNEAQLDKSGLPSDRFFAERPEGSVSTLKIQRTQQEDSAVYLCASSLTGGRNQPQHFGDGTRLSIL.

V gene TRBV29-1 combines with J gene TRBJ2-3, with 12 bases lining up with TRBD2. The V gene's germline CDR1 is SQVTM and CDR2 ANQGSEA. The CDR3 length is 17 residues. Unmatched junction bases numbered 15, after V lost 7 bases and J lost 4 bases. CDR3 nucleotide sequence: TGCAGCGCTACATCCTGGGGGACTAGCGGGCAGCCAGATACGCAGTATTTT. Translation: CSATSWGTSGQPDTQYF.

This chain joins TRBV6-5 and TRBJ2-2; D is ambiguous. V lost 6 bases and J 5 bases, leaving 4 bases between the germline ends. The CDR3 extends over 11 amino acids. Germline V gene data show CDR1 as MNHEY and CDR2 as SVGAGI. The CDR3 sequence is CASSSTGELFF. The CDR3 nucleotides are TGTGCCAGCAGCTCGACCGGGGAGCTGTTTTTT.

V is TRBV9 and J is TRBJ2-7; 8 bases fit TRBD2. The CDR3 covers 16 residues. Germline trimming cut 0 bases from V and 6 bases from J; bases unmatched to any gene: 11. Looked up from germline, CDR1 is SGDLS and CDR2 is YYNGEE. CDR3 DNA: TGTGCCAGCAGCGTAGAGTACGGGGGGGGGATCGTCGAGCAGTACTTC. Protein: CASSVEYGGGIVEQYF.

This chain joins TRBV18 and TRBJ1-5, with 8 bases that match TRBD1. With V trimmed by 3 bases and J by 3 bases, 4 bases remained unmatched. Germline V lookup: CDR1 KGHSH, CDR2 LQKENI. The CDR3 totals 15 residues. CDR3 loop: CASSPETGVNQPQHF. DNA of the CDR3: TGTGCCAGCTCACCGGAGACAGGGGTCAATCAGCCCCAGCATTTT.

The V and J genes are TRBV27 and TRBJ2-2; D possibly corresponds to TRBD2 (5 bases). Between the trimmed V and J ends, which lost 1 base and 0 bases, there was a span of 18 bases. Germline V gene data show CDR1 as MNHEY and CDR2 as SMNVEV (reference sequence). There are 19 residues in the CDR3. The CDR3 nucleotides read TGTGCCAGCAGTTTATATGTTGGAGATAGCGTATCGAACACCGGGGAGCTGTTTTTT. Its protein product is CASSLYVGDSVSNTGELFF.

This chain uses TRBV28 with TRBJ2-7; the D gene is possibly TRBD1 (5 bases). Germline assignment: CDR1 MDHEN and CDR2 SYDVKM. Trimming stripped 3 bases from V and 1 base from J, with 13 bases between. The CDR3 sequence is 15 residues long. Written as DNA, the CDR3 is TGTGCCAGCAGTTTCACACCAGGGCGTTCCTACGAGCAGTACTTC. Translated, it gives CASSFTPGRSYEQYF.

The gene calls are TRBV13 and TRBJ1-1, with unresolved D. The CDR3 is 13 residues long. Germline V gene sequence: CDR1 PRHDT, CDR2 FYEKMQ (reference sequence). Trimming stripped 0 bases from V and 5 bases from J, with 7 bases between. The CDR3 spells CASSLGTRTEAFF. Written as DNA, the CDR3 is TGTGCCAGCAGCTTAGGGACTCGAACTGAAGCTTTCTTT.